The 32 T cell receptor beta chains below were found in one sample sequenced in a study of blood T cell repertoires in COVID-19. Generated by immunoSEQ multiplex PCR, the TCRdb table keeps only in-frame clones and is missing some. Of 300,000 to 450,000 clones listed, approximately 90% were seen once; the top ten hold around 4%. The sequencing input was peripheral blood. All receptors come from a woman aged 55-70 years with COVID-19, enrolled during active disease.

A remark on this clone: Other DNA sequences of this sample code for an identical CDR3. The genes are TRBV6-5 and TRBJ2-7; D is possibly TRBD1 (6 bases). V was clipped by 0 bases and J by 0 bases, with 9 bases between them. Germline V gene lookup returns CDR1 MNHEY and CDR2 SVGAGI. CDR3 size: 15 residues. In DNA form, the CDR3 reads TGTGCCAGCAGTTACTCAAGCAGGGGCTCCTACGAGCAGTACTTC. It is translated as CASSYSSRGSYEQYF.

The rearrangement uses TRBV6-5 and TRBJ2-2; possible D gene TRBD1, 6 bases. The CDR3 contains 14 residues. Germline lookup yields CDR1 MNHEY and CDR2 SVGAGI. Trimming cost V 0 bases and J 6 bases, with 8 bases left between them. CDR3: CASSYSYRAGELFF. The CDR3 bases are TGTGCCAGCAGTTACTCGTACAGGGCCGGGGAGCTGTTTTTT.

The chain is built from TRBV19 and TRBJ2-3, with 9 bases that match TRBD1. With V trimmed by 4 bases and J by 0 bases, 5 bases remained unmatched. CDR1 is LNHDA and CDR2 is SQIVND in the germline V gene (reference sequence). The length of the CDR3 is 16 residues. For the CDR3, the DNA is TGTGCCAGTAGTAAACAGGGGGCAGCGAGCACAGATACGCAGTATTTT. Translated: CASSKQGAASTDTQYF.

This chain uses TRBV25-1 with TRBJ1-2, with TRBD1 identical over 8 bases. The germline V gene encodes CDR1 MGHDK and CDR2 SYGVNS. CDR3 length equals 16 residues. The V segment lost 2 bases and the J segment 1 base; nucleotides outside the gene matches: 6. The CDR3 bases are TGTGCCAGCAGTGAAGGAAGACAGGGGCTTAACTATGGCTACACCTTC. Translation gives CASSEGRQGLNYGYTF.

The genes are TRBV3-1 (or the pseudogene TRBV3-2) and TRBJ2-1; D gene unclear. Germline V gene lookup returns CDR1 LGHDT and CDR2 YNNKEL (reference sequence). V was clipped by 4 bases and J by 5 bases, with 15 bases between them. This CDR3 is built from 15 residues. The CDR3 sequence: CASSPPTYQHNEQFF. CDR3 nucleotides: TGTGCCAGCAGCCCTCCGACTTACCAGCACAATGAGCAGTTCTTC.

The chain combines TRBV27 with TRBJ2-3; TRBD1 aligns across 9 bases. CDR1 is MNHEY, CDR2 SMNVEV, per germline (reference sequence). This CDR3 comprises 15 residues. V dropped 2 bases and J dropped 4; count of bases not matched to a gene: 4. DNA for the CDR3: TGTGCCAGCAGTTTAGTACAGGGGGCTGCAGATACGCAGTATTTT. Translation: CASSLVQGAADTQYF.

The gene calls are TRBV4-1 and TRBJ1-1; TRBD1 matches 8 bases. CDR1 and CDR2 (germline): MGHRA, YSYEKL. This CDR3 is 17 amino acids long. Trimming at V came to 4 bases and at J to 1 base, leaving 11 bases not matched to a gene. The CDR3 region is CASSLTPDRGANTEAFF. The CDR3 DNA reads TGCGCCAGCAGCCTAACTCCAGACAGGGGTGCGAACACTGAAGCTTTCTTT.

J is TRBJ2-1 and V is TRBV20-1, with D perhaps TRBD2 (6 bases). Germline V gene data show CDR1 as DFQATT and CDR2 as SNEGSKA (reference sequence). This CDR3 has 15 residues. The V gene lost 3 bases and the J gene lost 4 bases, with 16 bases spanning the gap. CDR3 sequence: CSASIADGRYNEQFF. The CDR3 DNA reads as TGCAGTGCTAGTATAGCGGATGGGCGGTACAATGAGCAGTTCTTC.

V usage is TRBV9 and J usage is TRBJ1-1; D is unclear. CDR3 length equals 15 residues. CDR1 is SGDLS, CDR2 YYNGEE, per germline. Trimming shortened V by 0 bases and J by 4 bases, and 13 bases separated the two germline ends. The CDR3 spells CASSVVRGFGTEAFF. CDR3 DNA sequence: TGTGCCAGCAGCGTAGTTCGGGGTTTCGGCACTGAAGCTTTCTTT.

This chain links TRBV18 with TRBJ1-1; 9 bases line up with TRBD1. Germline trimming cut 1 base from V and 0 bases from J; bases unmatched to any gene: 3. Germline V CDR1 and CDR2: KGHSH, LQKENI. CDR3 length equals 16 residues. The DNA for the CDR3 is TGTGCCAGCTCACCACGAGGACAGGGGATGAACACTGAAGCTTTCTTT. It specifies CASSPRGQGMNTEAFF.

This chain connects TRBV5-1 to TRBJ1-4, with 10 positions matching TRBD1. The CDR3 runs to 14 residues. Germline lookup yields CDR1 SGHRS and CDR2 YFSETQ. The V segment lost 4 bases and the J segment 10 bases; nucleotides outside the gene matches: 7. CDR3 nucleotide sequence: TGCGCCAGCAGCGGGGACAGGGGCCTCGGAAAACTGTTTTTT. Its protein is CASSGDRGLGKLFF.

This clone has only one observation. This chain uses TRBV10-3 with TRBJ2-1, with unresolved D. CDR1 is ENHRY and CDR2 is SYGVKD in the germline V gene. V lost 4 bases, J lost 9 bases, and 10 bases lay in between. The CDR3 consists of 12 residues. The CDR3 nucleotides are TGTGCCATCAGTGCTTCGGCGGCTGAGCAGTTCTTC. Residues: CAISASAAEQFF.

This chain joins TRBV4-2 and TRBJ1-3, with a possible D match to TRBD1 (6 bases). V gave up 0 bases and J gave up 2 bases, with 11 bases separating them. The CDR3 consists of 16 residues. Germline CDR1 reads LGHNA; CDR2 reads YNFKEQ. The DNA for the CDR3 is TGTGCCAGCAGCCAAGATCTGGGGGCTCCTGGAAACACCATATATTTT. This encodes CASSQDLGAPGNTIYF.

The chain couples TRBV10-1 to TRBJ1-6; 9 nucleotides line up with TRBD1. The CDR3 sequence is 15 residues long. V lost 6 bases, J lost 8 bases, and 8 bases stayed unmatched. The V gene's germline CDR1 is WNHNN and CDR2 SYGVQD (reference sequence). In DNA, the CDR3 is TGCGCCAGCAGGAGGGGGGACAGGGCTGATTCACCCCTCCACTTT. Protein: CASRRGDRADSPLHF.

The J gene is TRBJ2-2, the V gene TRBV27; D is uncertain. Germline V gene data show CDR1 as MNHEY and CDR2 as SMNVEV (reference sequence). V was clipped by 1 base and J by 5 bases, with 8 bases between them. The CDR3 consists of 14 residues. The CDR3 nucleotides are TGTGCCAGCAGTTTATTCCCGGAGACCGGGGAGCTGTTTTTT. Protein: CASSLFPETGELFF.

The V gene is TRBV29-1, the J gene TRBJ1-2; D possibly corresponds to TRBD1 (6 bases). There are 14 residues in the CDR3. Trimming took off 8 bases at V and 5 bases at J, with 21 bases between the two ends. Germline V gene lookup returns CDR1 SQVTM and CDR2 ANQGSEA. CDR3: CSTRGLQGKYGYTF. The CDR3, as DNA: TGCAGCACCCGGGGATTACAGGGAAAATATGGCTACACCTTC.

The J gene is TRBJ2-1, the V gene TRBV6-2 or TRBV6-3; 7 bases match TRBD2. The junction had 8 bases not matched to a gene; V was cut back by 4 bases and J by 5 bases. This CDR3 comprises 15 residues. The germline CDR1 and CDR2 sequences are MNHEY and SVGEGT. The CDR3 DNA sequence: TGTGCCAGCAGTTGGACTAGTGGGCTCGACAATGAGCAGTTCTTC. Translated, it gives CASSWTSGLDNEQFF.

The V and J genes are TRBV5-1 and TRBJ1-4, with TRBD1 identical over 7 bases. This CDR3 contains 16 residues. Germline CDR1 is SGHRS and CDR2 is YFSETQ. Trimming removed 0 bases from V and 4 bases from J; junction bases left unmatched: 6. As DNA, the CDR3 is TGCGCCAGCAGCTTGGATTCCGCAGGGGGTAATGAAAAACTGTTTTTT. Translated: CASSLDSAGGNEKLFF.

The J gene is TRBJ2-3, the V gene TRBV5-1, with a possible D match to TRBD2 (6 bases). V lost 3 bases and J 0 bases, leaving 14 bases between the germline ends. CDR3 size: 16 residues. The germline V gene encodes CDR1 SGHRS and CDR2 YFSETQ. The CDR3, as DNA: TGCGCCAGCAGCTCAGGACTAAGCGCTAGCACAGATACGCAGTATTTT. This encodes CASSSGLSASTDTQYF.

A single count supports this clone. This sequence joins TRBV30 and TRBJ1-5; TRBD1 might be the D (5 bases). With 0 bases removed from V and 4 bases from J, the gap between germline ends came to 19 bases. The CDR3 is 17 amino acids. Per germline, CDR1 GTSNPN and CDR2 SVGIG (reference sequence). The CDR3 nucleotides are TGTGCCTGGAGTGTACCACTTTGGGGGGTAAAGAATCAGCCCCAGCATTTT. This gives the protein CAWSVPLWGVKNQPQHF.

The CDR3 region is CASSSPLADSYNEQFF. The CDR3, as DNA: TGTGCCAGCAGTTCACCACTAGCGGACTCCTACAATGAGCAGTTCTTC. This chain joins TRBV6-5 and TRBJ2-1, with 8 bases matching TRBD2. The CDR3 is 16 residues long. The junction had 5 bases not matched to a gene; V was cut back by 4 bases and J by 0 bases. Germline values: CDR1 MNHEY, CDR2 SVGAGI.

The chain links TRBV6-5 to TRBJ2-7; 11 bases map to TRBD1. The junction had 9 bases not matched to a gene; V was cut back by 7 bases and J by 7 bases. The germline V gene encodes CDR1 MNHEY and CDR2 SVGAGI. The CDR3 totals 14 residues. The CDR3 sequence: CASKWTGGAGEQYF. DNA for the CDR3: TGTGCCAGCAAGTGGACAGGGGGCGCGGGGGAGCAGTACTTC.

The chain combines TRBV7-6 with TRBJ2-7, with 8 positions matching TRBD1. The CDR3 loop spans 14 amino acids. Germline V gives CDR1 SGHVS, CDR2 FNYEAQ. The V and J ends lost 4 bases and 5 bases, in that order; junction bases with no gene match: 7. Here the CDR3 reads CASSSSGQGNEQYF. The CDR3 region has the DNA TGTGCCAGCAGCTCCTCCGGACAGGGCAACGAGCAGTACTTC.

The chain recombines TRBV19 with TRBJ1-2; the D is unclear. Germline-derived CDR1 and CDR2 are LNHDA and SQIVND (reference sequence). V shed 6 bases and J shed 2 bases, with 16 bases lying between them. This CDR3 comprises 15 residues. CDR3 coding DNA: TGTGCCAGTAGGCAAGATGGCGGAGCGAACTATGGCTACACCTTC. Its translation is CASRQDGGANYGYTF.

V is TRBV3-1 (or the pseudogene TRBV3-2) and J is TRBJ1-2; no clear D gene. Trimming took off 2 bases at V and 1 base at J, with 14 bases between the two ends. The CDR3 covers 16 residues. Per germline, CDR1 LGHDT and CDR2 YNNKEL (reference sequence). In DNA form, the CDR3 reads TGTGCCAGCAGCCAATGGTCAAGTCTACTTAACTATGGCTACACCTTC. Amino acids: CASSQWSSLLNYGYTF.

Details on this clone: Its ends do not fully match the called genes, so a read error is possible. CDR3 bases: TGTGCTAGCAGCTTAGCGGGAGCCCCCACAGATACGCAGTATTTT. Its protein is CASSLAGAPTDTQYF. The rearrangement links TRBV7-7 to TRBJ2-3; 9 bases agree with TRBD2. This CDR3 contains 15 residues. The V gene's germline CDR1 is SSHAT and CDR2 FNYEAQ (reference sequence).

The genes are TRBV5-4 and TRBJ2-2; the match to TRBD2 covers 8 bases. CDR1 and CDR2 from the germline V gene are SGHNT and YYREEE (reference sequence). CDR3 size: 17 residues. V trimming: 4 bases; J trimming: 4 bases; junction bases outside the gene matches: 12. CDR3 residues: CASSPIPGGAVTGELFF. As DNA, the CDR3 is TGTGCCAGCAGCCCCATACCGGGGGGGGCCGTCACCGGGGAGCTGTTTTTT.

With respect to this clone: Additional DNA sequences in this sample encode the identical CDR3. CDR3 bases: TGTGCCAGCAGCTTACAGGGGTCAAACACTGAAGCTTTCTTT. As protein: CASSLQGSNTEAFF. This sequence joins TRBV7-9 and TRBJ1-1, with D possibly being TRBD1 (6 bases). The V gene's germline CDR1 is SEHNR and CDR2 FQNEAQ (reference sequence). The V gene lost 2 bases and the J gene lost 2 bases, with 9 bases spanning the gap. The CDR3 contains 14 residues.

This clone has only one observation. The same CDR3 also results from other DNA sequences found in this sample. The chain uses TRBV7-9 and TRBJ1-4; unclear D gene. The CDR3 loop spans 15 amino acids. CDR1 and CDR2 from the germline V gene are SEHNR and FQNEAQ (reference sequence). V was clipped by 0 bases and J by 0 bases, with 5 bases between them. The DNA of the CDR3 is TGTGCCAGCAGCTTAGCCGGGGCAACTAATGAAAAACTGTTTTTT. This gives the protein CASSLAGATNEKLFF. Filled out from reference TRBV7-9 and TRBJ1-4, the complete variable domain reads DTGVSQNPRHKITKRGQNVTFRCDPISEHNRLYWYRQTLGQGPEFLTYFQNEAQLEKSRLLSDRFSAERPKGSFSTLEIQRTEQGDSAMYLCASSLAGATNEKLFFGSGTQLSVL.

This chain links TRBV10-2 with TRBJ1-4, with 8 bases that match TRBD1. The trim removed 0 bases at V and 4 bases at J, leaving 1 base unmatched. The CDR3 length is 15 residues. Germline V gene lookup returns CDR1 WSHSY and CDR2 SAAADI. This chain's CDR3 is CASSESDRVNEKLFF. CDR3 nucleotide sequence: TGCGCCAGCAGTGAGTCGGACAGGGTTAATGAAAAACTGTTTTTT.

V and J are TRBV7-9 and TRBJ1-2, with TRBD1 identical over 12 bases. V trimming: 4 bases; J trimming: 7 bases; junction bases outside the gene matches: 7. Per germline, CDR1 SEHNR and CDR2 FQNEAQ (reference sequence). CDR3 length equals 15 residues. The CDR3 nucleotides are TGTGCCAGCAGCTCCGCCGGGACAGGGGGCAGTGGCTACACCTTC. It specifies CASSSAGTGGSGYTF.

J is TRBJ2-7 and V is TRBV11-2; D is possibly TRBD1 (6 bases). The CDR3 length is 13 residues. The V and J ends lost 5 bases and 2 bases respectively, with 10 bases between them. Germline CDR1 is SGHAT and CDR2 is FQNNGV. The CDR3 reads CASSADRTYEQYF. The CDR3 DNA reads TGTGCCAGCAGCGCAGACAGGACCTACGAGCAGTACTTC.